The 6 T cell receptor beta chains given below trace back to one sample, sequenced in a study of STAT3 mutations in large granular lymphocyte leukemia. The study's findings and limits: At least one immunodominant TCR beta clonotype appeared in every T-cell large granular lymphocyte leukemia patient.

For these TCRs, the target antigens are not known. The assay was immunoSEQ multiplex PCR, and TCRdb's table has in-frame clones only and misses some. The sample has tens of thousands of clones; roughly 77% are singletons. The sample consisted of PBMCs. The receptors come from a human donor with T large granular lymphocyte leukemia. Some clones in this sample may be carry-over from other donors' samples.

The chain combines TRBV6-1 with TRBJ1-2; D gene ambiguous. Germline CDR1 MNHNS, CDR2 SASEGT. Trimming took off 6 bases at V and 2 bases at J, with 10 bases between the two ends. This CDR3 contains 13 residues. The DNA of the CDR3 is TGTGCCAGCAGGACCTTTGGGAACTATGGCTACACCTTC. Translation gives CASRTFGNYGYTF.

The chain links TRBV6-1 to TRBJ2-5, with 8 bases identical to TRBD2. This CDR3 spans 17 amino acids. The V and J ends lost 3 bases and 1 base, in that order; junction bases with no gene match: 10. The germline gives CDR1 MNHNS, CDR2 SASEGT. The CDR3 sequence is CASSEMPGGAGQETQYF. CDR3 DNA: TGTGCCAGCAGTGAGATGCCGGGGGGGGCCGGCCAAGAGACCCAGTACTTC.

The CDR3 here is CASSPQEVGNQPQHF. The CDR3 region has the DNA TGTGCCAGCTCACCACAAGAAGTGGGCAATCAGCCCCAGCATTTT. The V gene is TRBV18, the J gene TRBJ1-5; the D is unclear. Germline lookup yields CDR1 KGHSH and CDR2 LQKENI. This CDR3 has 15 amino acids. Trimming took 1 base from V and 2 from J, leaving 9 bases between them.

The CDR3 is CASSLAGQLNEQYV. CDR3 nucleotides: TGTGCCAGCAGCTTGGCGGGACAGCTAAACGAGCAGTACGTC. This sequence joins TRBV5-8 and TRBJ2-7; the match to TRBD1 covers 7 bases. V gave up 0 bases and J gave up 5 bases; unmatched junction bases: 5. The germline V gene encodes CDR1 SGHTS and CDR2 YDEGEE. This CDR3 comprises 14 residues.

This chain joins TRBV7-2 and TRBJ1-6, with 12 bases lining up with TRBD1. V gave up 5 bases and J gave up 7 bases; unmatched junction bases: 12. The germline V gene has CDR1 SGHTA and CDR2 FQGNSA. The CDR3 spans 18 residues. The CDR3 DNA is TGTGCCAGCAGCATGGGACAGGGGGCTGCTGTGGGGAATTCACCCCTCCACTTT. Translation: CASSMGQGAAVGNSPLHF.

This chain uses TRBV28 with TRBJ1-1; 7 positions match TRBD1. There are 12 residues in the CDR3. CDR1 MDHEN and CDR2 SYDVKM come from the germline V gene. V was pared by 2 bases and J by 11 bases, with 5 bases of the junction left unmatched. CDR3 protein: CASSLRDSRAFF. In nucleotides, the CDR3 is TGTGCCAGCAGTTTACGGGACAGTCGGGCTTTCTTT.